The table lists the clone carrying this TCR beta chain with a few counts. This record belongs to a study of tumour-infiltrating T cells in Burkitt lymphoma. For the study at large: Productive clonality predicted overall and progression-free survival.

Clones were sequenced by immunoSEQ multiplex PCR, and TCRdb holds only the in-frame ones, with some missing. Among some 5,800 clones, 9.5% to 13% were seen once, and the ten largest hold around 2.4%. This receptor was taken from a human donor with diffuse large B-cell lymphoma. The sequenced sample was tumor tissue.

The CDR3 protein is CASSSKQPQHF. CDR3 DNA: TGTGCCAGCAGTTCAAAACAGCCCCAGCATTTT. This sequence joins TRBV6-6 and TRBJ1-5; D not resolved. This CDR3 comprises 11 residues. In germline, CDR1 is MNHNY, CDR2 SVGAGI (reference sequence). V lost 4 bases and J 7 bases, leaving 5 bases between the germline ends.